This TCR beta chain stems from a study of cytomegalovirus exposure and HLA in healthy donors. Study-wide findings and caveats: The study put about 180 TCR beta chains on its list as cytomegalovirus-associated.

In the PCR, 60 Vbeta and 13 Jbeta primers were used. Assay: immunoSEQ multiplex PCR; the TCRdb copy retains only in-frame clones and omits some. Of approximately 150,000 clones in the sample, about four fifths were seen once. The V gene lost 5 bases and the J gene lost 5 bases, with 13 bases spanning the gap. Germline V gene data show CDR1 as SGHTA and CDR2 as FQGNSA. This CDR3 is built from 15 residues. Remarks on this clone: The antigen is unknown.

This sequence joins TRBV7-2 and TRBJ1-6; unclear D gene. This TCR came from a young woman in good health and CMV-seropositive. Sequenced input: PBMCs. This CDR3 reads CASSPSQVDNSPLHF. The CDR3 DNA follows: TGTGCCAGCAGCCCTAGCCAGGTTGATAATTCACCCCTCCACTTT.